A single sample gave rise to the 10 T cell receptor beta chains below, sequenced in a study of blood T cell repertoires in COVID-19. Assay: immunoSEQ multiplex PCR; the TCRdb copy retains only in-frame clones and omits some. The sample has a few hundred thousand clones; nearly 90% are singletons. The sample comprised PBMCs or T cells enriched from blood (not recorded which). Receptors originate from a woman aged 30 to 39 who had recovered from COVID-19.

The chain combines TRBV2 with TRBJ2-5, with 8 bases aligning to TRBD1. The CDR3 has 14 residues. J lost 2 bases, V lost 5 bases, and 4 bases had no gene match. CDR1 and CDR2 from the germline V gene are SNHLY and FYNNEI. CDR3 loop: CASSRGQVQETQYF. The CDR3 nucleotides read TGTGCCAGCAGTCGGGGACAGGTGCAAGAGACCCAGTACTTC.

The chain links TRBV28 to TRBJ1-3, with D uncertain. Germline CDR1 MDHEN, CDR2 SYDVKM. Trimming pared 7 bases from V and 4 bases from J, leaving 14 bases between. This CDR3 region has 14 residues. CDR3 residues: CASTLSGLGNTIYF. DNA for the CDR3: TGTGCCAGCACGCTCTCCGGTCTAGGAAACACCATATATTTT.

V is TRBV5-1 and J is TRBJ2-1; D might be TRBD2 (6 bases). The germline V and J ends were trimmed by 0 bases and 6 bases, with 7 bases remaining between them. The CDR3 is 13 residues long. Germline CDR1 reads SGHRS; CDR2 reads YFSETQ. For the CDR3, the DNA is TGCGCCAGCAGCTTGGTCGGGGGCAATGAGCAGTTCTTC. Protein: CASSLVGGNEQFF.

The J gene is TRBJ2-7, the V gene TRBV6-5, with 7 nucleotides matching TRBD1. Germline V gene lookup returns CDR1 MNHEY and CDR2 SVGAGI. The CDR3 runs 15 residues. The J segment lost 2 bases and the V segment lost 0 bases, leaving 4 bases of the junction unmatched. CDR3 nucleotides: TGTGCCAGCAGTTACTCGAGGACAGGACCCTACGAGCAGTACTTC. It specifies CASSYSRTGPYEQYF.

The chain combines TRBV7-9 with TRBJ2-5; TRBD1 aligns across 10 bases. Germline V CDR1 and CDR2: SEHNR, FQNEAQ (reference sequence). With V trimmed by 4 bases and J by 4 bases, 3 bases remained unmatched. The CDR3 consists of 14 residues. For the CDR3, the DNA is TGTGCCAGCAGCTGGACAGGGGGGGTAGAGACCCAGTACTTC. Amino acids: CASSWTGGVETQYF.

Written as DNA, the CDR3 is TGTGCCAGCAGCTTCCGACTAGCGGGGTCCTACGAGCAGTACTTC. As protein: CASSFRLAGSYEQYF. This sequence joins TRBV7-2 and TRBJ2-7, with 11 bases lining up with TRBD2. Germline V gene sequence: CDR1 SGHTA, CDR2 FQGNSA. This CDR3 region has 15 residues. V was pared by 3 bases and J by 1 base, with 2 bases of the junction left unmatched.

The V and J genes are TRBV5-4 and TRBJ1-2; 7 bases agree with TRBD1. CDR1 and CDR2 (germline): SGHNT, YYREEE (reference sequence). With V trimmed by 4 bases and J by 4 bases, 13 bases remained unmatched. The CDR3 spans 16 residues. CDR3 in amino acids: CASSLGSGTVGYGYTF. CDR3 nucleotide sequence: TGTGCCAGCAGCCTAGGCTCCGGGACAGTGGGCTATGGCTACACCTTC.

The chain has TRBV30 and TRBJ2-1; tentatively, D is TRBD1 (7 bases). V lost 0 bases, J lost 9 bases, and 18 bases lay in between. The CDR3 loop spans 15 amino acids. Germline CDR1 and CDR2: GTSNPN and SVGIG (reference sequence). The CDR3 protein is CAWSVWDRAAGEQFF. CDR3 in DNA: TGTGCCTGGAGTGTATGGGACAGAGCAGCGGGTGAGCAGTTCTTC.

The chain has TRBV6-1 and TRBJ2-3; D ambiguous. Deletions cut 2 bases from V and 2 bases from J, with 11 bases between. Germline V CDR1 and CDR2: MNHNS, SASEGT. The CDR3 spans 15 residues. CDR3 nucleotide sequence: TGTGCCAGCAGTGAAATGTACTACCTCACAGATACGCAGTATTTT. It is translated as CASSEMYYLTDTQYF.

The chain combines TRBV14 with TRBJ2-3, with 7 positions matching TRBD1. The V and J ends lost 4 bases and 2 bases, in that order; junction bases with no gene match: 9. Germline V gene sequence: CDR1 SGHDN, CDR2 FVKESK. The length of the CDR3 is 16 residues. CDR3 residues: CASSPYTGTATDTQYF. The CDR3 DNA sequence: TGTGCCAGCAGCCCTTACACCGGGACAGCCACAGATACGCAGTATTTT.